The 7 T cell receptor beta chains below all came from one sample that was sequenced in a study of control samples from healthy donors and cancer patients. This table comes from immunoSEQ multiplex PCR, and its TCRdb copy is limited to in-frame clones, with some not included. The sample lists some 250,000 clones; over 75% were seen once. The specimen sequenced was PBMCs. The receptors derive from a woman aged 55-69 years with lung cancer.

The CDR3 DNA follows: TGTGCCAGCAGCCCATCCTCAGGGTCGCAAGCTTTCTTT. Protein product: CASSPSSGSQAFF. The chain recombines TRBV3-1 (or the pseudogene TRBV3-2) with TRBJ1-1, with D maybe TRBD1 (5 bases). Trimming left V 4 bases short and J 9 bases short, with 15 bases between. This CDR3 is built from 13 residues. From germline, CDR1 is LGHDT and CDR2 YNNKEL (reference sequence).

This chain links TRBV6-6 with TRBJ1-2, with 11 bases identical to TRBD1. The CDR3 is made up of 15 amino acids. V was pared by 7 bases and J by 6 bases, with 10 bases of the junction left unmatched. The V gene's germline CDR1 is MNHNY and CDR2 SVGAGI (reference sequence). CDR3 in amino acids: CASTRDRGEIDGYTF. DNA for the CDR3: TGTGCCAGCACCCGGGACAGGGGGGAAATCGATGGCTACACCTTC.

This clone occurred a few times. V and J are TRBV18 and TRBJ1-5; D might be TRBD1 (5 bases). Germline V gives CDR1 KGHSH, CDR2 LQKENI. The CDR3 is 17 residues long. V was cut by 2 bases and J by 2 bases, with 16 bases left in between. This CDR3 reads CASSPAQGPSGNQPQHF. Written as DNA, the CDR3 is TGTGCCAGCTCACCAGCCCAGGGTCCGTCTGGCAATCAGCCCCAGCATTTT. Looking up the rest from reference TRBV18 and TRBJ1-5 gives the full variable domain: NAGVMQNPRHLVRRRGQEARLRCSPMKGHSHVYWYRQLPEEGLKFMVYLQKENIIDESGMPKERFSAEFPKEGPSILRIQQVVRGDSAAYFCASSPAQGPSGNQPQHFGDGTRLSIL.

The genes are TRBV7-9 and TRBJ2-6; D may correspond to TRBD1 or TRBD2 (5 bases each). This CDR3 region has 17 residues. The ends were cut back, 5 bases at V and 0 bases at J, with 14 bases in the middle. Germline values: CDR1 SEHNR, CDR2 FQNEAQ (reference sequence). CDR3 amino acids: CASSPGRSDSGANVLTF. CDR3 nucleotide sequence: TGTGCCAGCAGCCCGGGACGGTCAGACTCTGGGGCCAACGTCCTGACTTTC.

The chain recombines TRBV28 with TRBJ2-7, with unresolved D. The CDR3 spans 14 residues. Germline CDR1 MDHEN, CDR2 SYDVKM. The V end lost 5 bases, the J end lost 0 bases, and 11 bases lay between the germline ends. For the CDR3, the DNA is TGTGCCAGCAGTCTCGGACGGGCCTCCTACGAGCAGTACTTC. It codes for CASSLGRASYEQYF.

The chain is built from TRBV28 and TRBJ2-7, with 8 bases identical to TRBD2. V gave up 0 bases and J gave up 12 bases; unmatched junction bases: 16. This CDR3 spans 16 amino acids. Germline V gene data show CDR1 as MDHEN and CDR2 as SYDVKM. CDR3 protein: CASSLWPGGGGSLRYF. DNA for the CDR3: TGTGCCAGCAGTTTATGGCCCGGGGGGGGCGGGAGTCTTCGGTACTTC.

This clone has only one observation. The V call is TRBV18, the J call TRBJ1-3, with no clear D. Germline lookup yields CDR1 KGHSH and CDR2 LQKENI. V lost 3 bases and J 5 bases, leaving 8 bases between the germline ends. The CDR3 runs to 13 residues. The CDR3 DNA is TGTGCCAGCTCACCGGAGACAAGAAACACCATATATTTT. Translation: CASSPETRNTIYF.